The 8 T cell receptor beta chains reported below all come from one sample, sequenced in a study of T cells in Graves' hyperthyroidism and ophthalmopathy. The source material, RNA transcripts, was used to amplify TCR beta CDR3 regions. In the first-round RT-PCR of the TCR CDR3, the HTBI primer set was used. MiXCR was run by TCRdb on the multiplex PCR reads, yielding one entry per CDR3 protein. The table shows about 360,000 distinct CDR3 sequences, with roughly 25% occurring only once. Input material: blood. Receptors originate from a man in his forties or fifties with Graves' hyperthyroidism.

This clonotype was seen ten or more times. The gene calls are TRBV6-1 and TRBJ2-7, with 8 nucleotides matching TRBD1. Per the germline V gene, CDR1 is MNHNS and CDR2 is SASEGT. The trim removed 3 bases at V and 5 bases at J, leaving 6 bases unmatched. The CDR3 totals 14 residues. In nucleotides, the CDR3 is TGTGCCAGCAGTGACGGGACAGGTCAGAACGAGCAGTACTTC. Translated, it gives CASSDGTGQNEQYF.

V and J are TRBV10-2 and TRBJ2-7, with 11 bases lining up with TRBD2. J was trimmed by 2 bases and V by 3 bases; bases with no gene match: 12. Germline assignment: CDR1 WSHSY and CDR2 SAAADI. The CDR3 totals 18 residues. In DNA form, the CDR3 reads TGCGCCAGCAGTGACTTTCTAGCGGGAGGTTCGGCCCCCTACGAGCAGTACTTC. Amino acids: CASSDFLAGGSAPYEQYF.

The chain employs TRBV28 and TRBJ2-7; 13 bases map to TRBD2. The germline V gene encodes CDR1 MDHEN and CDR2 SYDVKM. The J segment lost 4 bases and the V segment lost 5 bases, leaving 2 bases of the junction unmatched. This CDR3 has 14 residues. The CDR3 spells CASSGLAGVYEQYF. CDR3 DNA sequence: TGTGCCAGCAGTGGACTAGCGGGAGTATACGAGCAGTACTTC.

The V call is TRBV10-3, the J call TRBJ1-5, with 7 nucleotides matching TRBD1. There are 13 residues in the CDR3. J was trimmed by 0 bases and V by 10 bases; bases with no gene match: 3. Germline loops: CDR1 ENHRY, CDR2 SYGVKD. CDR3 region: CASRDSSNQPQHF. DNA for the CDR3: TGTGCCAGTAGGGACAGTAGCAATCAGCCCCAGCATTTT.

The rearrangement links TRBV6-5 to TRBJ2-5; unclear D gene. CDR3 length: 13 residues. V was trimmed by 0 bases and J by 5 bases, leaving 7 bases between them. Germline CDR1 reads MNHEY; CDR2 reads SVGAGI. In DNA, the CDR3 is TGTGCCAGCAGTTACTCGGGGATGGAGACCCAGTACTTC. Translation gives CASSYSGMETQYF.

The gene calls are TRBV5-6 and TRBJ2-5; the D call may be TRBD1 or TRBD2 (6 bases each). There are 17 residues in the CDR3. Germline CDR1 reads SGHDT; CDR2 reads YYEEEE. The V end was cut by 4 bases, the J end by 0 bases, with 19 bases between. The CDR3 sequence is CASSQARGTQYQETQYF. DNA for the CDR3: TGTGCCAGCAGCCAGGCCCGGGGGACACAGTACCAAGAGACCCAGTACTTC.

This clonotype was detected a few times. The J gene is TRBJ2-7, the V gene TRBV20-1; D ambiguous. This CDR3 comprises 14 residues. The V gene lost 6 bases and the J gene lost 1 base, with 16 bases spanning the gap. From germline, CDR1 is DFQATT and CDR2 SNEGSKA (reference sequence). CDR3 nucleotides: TGCAGTGCAAATGCCCGGACCGGTTCCTACGAGCAGTACTTC. Encoded protein: CSANARTGSYEQYF.

This chain uses TRBV7-2 with TRBJ2-7; D is undetermined. Per germline, CDR1 SGHTA and CDR2 FQGNSA. The CDR3 spans 14 residues. V lost 3 bases, J lost 5 bases, and 14 bases lay in between. Written as DNA, the CDR3 is TGTGCCAGCAGCTTGGCCCCGGGTTCAAACGAGCAGTACTTC. Its protein is CASSLAPGSNEQYF.